Listed below are T cell receptor beta chains from one sample, sequenced in a study of T cells in Graves' hyperthyroidism and ophthalmopathy. In TCRdb, the multiplex PCR reads were re-called with MiXCR into one record per CDR3 protein. The data show about 540,000 distinct CDR3 sequences, just over 45% seen once. The specimen was peripheral blood or thyroid tissue (not recorded which). The receptor source for this set is a woman between 18 and 29 years old with Graves' hyperthyroidism. CDR3s include the opening cysteine and the closing phenylalanine or tryptophan. D genes are given only for firm matches. Where a row states a size, it is once, few, many or the class of an expanded clone; other rows omit it.

D: NA
size: NA
V: TRBV7-9
J: TRBJ1-2
CDR3: CASSPPSAAPNYGYTF
DNA: TGTGCCAGCAGCCCCCCATCGGCGGCTCCGAACTATGGCTACACCTTC

D: NA
size: NA
V: TRBV2
J: TRBJ2-7
CDR3: CASRATGYPYEQYF
DNA: TGTGCCAGCAGAGCTACAGGGTACCCCTACGAGCAGTACTTC

D: NA
size: many
V: TRBV24-1
J: TRBJ1-2
CDR3: CATGQGDGYTF
DNA: TGTGCCACCGGGCAGGGTGATGGCTACACCTTC

D: TRBD2
size: NA
V: TRBV2
J: TRBJ2-7
CDR3: CASSRTSGSRIEQYF
DNA: TGTGCCAGCAGTCGGACTAGCGGGAGCAGGATCGAGCAGTACTTC

D: NA
size: NA
V: TRBV7-8
J: TRBJ1-3
CDR3: CASSPGQGPGNTIYF
DNA: TGTGCCAGCAGCCCAGGGCAGGGTCCTGGAAACACCATATATTTT

D: NA
size: NA
V: TRBV29-1
J: TRBJ2-7
CDR3: CSVLQVLEQYF
DNA: TGCAGCGTCCTACAGGTGCTCGAGCAGTACTTC

D: NA
size: few
V: TRBV20-1
J: TRBJ1-2
CDR3: CSAPGQNNYGYTF
DNA: TGCAGTGCTCCGGGACAAAACAACTATGGCTACACCTTC

D: NA
size: NA
V: TRBV19
J: TRBJ2-5
CDR3: CASSRLGSQETQYF
DNA: TGTGCCAGTAGTAGGCTGGGCAGCCAAGAGACCCAGTACTTC

D: NA
size: NA
V: TRBV29-1
J: TRBJ1-1
CDR3: CSVGGQVLNTEAFF
DNA: TGCAGCGTTGGGGGTCAGGTCTTGAACACTGAAGCTTTCTTT

D: NA
size: NA
V: TRBV20-1
J: TRBJ2-7
CDR3: CSAREEEQYF
DNA: TGCAGTGCTAGAGAGGAGGAGCAGTACTTC

D: TRBD1
size: NA
V: TRBV20-1
J: TRBJ1-5
CDR3: CSATPGGLNQPQHF
DNA: TGCAGTGCTACCCCAGGGGGCTTGAATCAGCCCCAGCATTTT

D: NA
size: NA
V: TRBV25-1
J: TRBJ2-2
CDR3: CAGGGGNTGELLF
DNA: TGTGCCGGAGGGGGGGGGAACACCGGGGAGCTGCTTTTT

D: NA
size: once
V: TRBV10-3
J: TRBJ1-6
CDR3: CAISEQDGYNSPLHF
DNA: TGTGCCATCAGTGAGCAGGACGGGTATAATTCACCCCTCCACTTT

D: NA
size: NA
V: TRBV20-1
J: TRBJ1-6
CDR3: CSASTDSGGYNSPLHF
DNA: TGCAGTGCCAGCACCGACTCCGGCGGCTATAATTCACCCCTCCACTTT

D: TRBD1
size: few
V: TRBV5-1
J: TRBJ1-1
CDR3: CASSQTGATEAFF
DNA: TGCGCCAGCAGCCAGACAGGGGCCACTGAAGCTTTCTTT

D: NA
size: NA
V: TRBV4-3
J: TRBJ1-1
CDR3: CASSHEVNTEAFF
DNA: TGCGCCAGCAGCCACGAAGTGAACACTGAAGCTTTCTTT

D: NA
size: many
V: TRBV2
J: TRBJ1-5
CDR3: CASSVEGGDQPQHF
DNA: TGTGCCAGCAGTGTTGAGGGAGGGGATCAGCCCCAGCATTTT

D: TRBD2
size: NA
V: TRBV6-1
J: TRBJ2-5
CDR3: CASSQLQTSGQETQYF
DNA: TGTGCCAGCAGCCAGCTCCAGACTAGCGGGCAAGAGACCCAGTACTTC

D: NA
size: many
V: TRBV7-9
J: TRBJ1-2
CDR3: CASSSWTASNYGYTF
DNA: TGTGCCAGCAGCTCCTGGACAGCCTCAAACTATGGCTACACCTTC

D: NA
size: NA
V: TRBV29-1
J: TRBJ1-1
CDR3: CSFWTESTEAFF
DNA: TGCAGCTTCTGGACAGAGAGCACTGAAGCCTTCTTT

D: NA
size: few
V: TRBV20-1
J: TRBJ2-5
CDR3: CSARGSGGIETQYF
DNA: TGCAGTGCTAGAGGGTCTGGAGGGATAGAGACCCAGTACTTC

D: TRBD1
size: few
V: TRBV29-1
J: TRBJ1-2
CDR3: CSVEAIGQGARGYTF
DNA: TGCAGCGTTGAAGCCATCGGACAGGGCGCGCGTGGCTACACCTTC

D: NA
size: NA
V: TRBV2
J: TRBJ1-4
CDR3: CASSLGIWGEKLFF
DNA: TGTGCCAGCAGTTTAGGGATATGGGGTGAAAAACTGTTTTTT

D: NA
size: NA
V: TRBV4-1
J: TRBJ2-7
CDR3: CASSQDGDRAEQYF
DNA: TGCGCCAGCAGCCAAGATGGGGATCGGGCCGAGCAGTACTTC

D: NA
size: NA
V: TRBV20-1
J: TRBJ1-4
CDR3: CSAREGYTEKLFF
DNA: TGCAGTGCCCGGGAGGGGTACACTGAAAAACTGTTTTTT

D: TRBD1
size: many
V: TRBV20-1
J: TRBJ1-6
CDR3: CSACTGTGNSPLHF
DNA: TGCAGTGCCTGCACCGGGACAGGGAATTCACCCCTCCACTTT

D: NA
size: NA
V: TRBV7-2
J: TRBJ1-4
CDR3: CASSQDSRGGEKLFF
DNA: TGCGCCAGCAGCCAAGATTCCAGGGGTGGAGAAAAACTATTTTTT

D: NA
size: many
V: TRBV10-3
J: TRBJ1-1
CDR3: CVSIPGVGTEAFF
DNA: TGTGTTAGTATTCCGGGGGTTGGTACTGAAGCTTTCTTT

D: NA
size: few
V: TRBV20-1
J: TRBJ1-4
CDR3: CSARYTQGNEKLFF
DNA: TGCAGTGCTAGGTACACTCAGGGAAATGAAAAACTGTTTTTT

D: TRBD2
size: NA
V: TRBV2
J: TRBJ2-1
CDR3: CASTPPSGRGNEQFF
DNA: TGTGCCAGCACTCCACCTAGCGGGAGAGGGAATGAGCAGTTCTTC

D: TRBD2
size: once
V: TRBV29-1
J: TRBJ2-7
CDR3: CSPRLAGAGEQYF
DNA: TGCAGCCCCCGACTAGCGGGAGCGGGGGAGCAGTACTTC

D: TRBD1
size: NA
V: TRBV11-1
J: TRBJ1-3
CDR3: CASSFPLGQASGNTIYF
DNA: TGTGCCAGCAGCTTCCCCCTCGGACAGGCCTCTGGAAACACCATATATTTT

D: NA
size: many
V: TRBV2
J: TRBJ1-2
CDR3: CATIKAQGKDGYTF
DNA: TGTGCCACCATAAAAGCCCAGGGAAAGGATGGCTACACCTTC

D: NA
size: many
V: TRBV15
J: TRBJ1-3
CDR3: CATSRSRALGNTIYF
DNA: TGTGCCACCAGCAGATCCAGGGCCTTGGGAAACACCATATATTTT

D: NA
size: NA
V: TRBV12-3/TRBV12-4
J: TRBJ2-7
CDR3: CASSQQGGYEQYF
DNA: TGTGCCAGCAGTCAACAGGGTGGCTACGAGCAGTACTTC

D: NA
size: NA
V: TRBV6-6
J: TRBJ1-3
CDR3: CASSDTGLSGNTIYF
DNA: TGTGCCAGCAGTGACACAGGGCTCTCTGGAAACACCATATATTTT

D: NA
size: NA
V: TRBV24-1
J: TRBJ2-7
CDR3: CATSGSSGPDHYEQYF
DNA: TGTGCCACCAGTGGCTCCTCAGGTCCCGACCACTACGAGCAGTACTTC

D: NA
size: many
V: TRBV12-3/TRBV12-4
J: TRBJ1-5
CDR3: CASSRDNNQPQHF
DNA: TGTGCCAGCAGTCGGGACAACAATCAGCCCCAGCATTTT

D: NA
size: NA
V: TRBV10-3
J: TRBJ2-6
CDR3: CAISEFRANVLTF
DNA: TGTGCCATCAGTGAGTTCAGGGCCAACGTCCTGACTTTC

D: TRBD1
size: NA
V: TRBV29-1
J: TRBJ2-2
CDR3: CSGGTGGDTGELFF
DNA: TGCAGCGGGGGGACAGGGGGCGACACCGGGGAGCTGTTTTTT

D: NA
size: few
V: TRBV19
J: TRBJ2-6
CDR3: CARLGGASGANVLTF
DNA: TGTGCCAGGCTAGGGGGGGCCTCTGGGGCCAACGTCCTGACTTTC

D: NA
size: many
V: TRBV29-1
J: TRBJ1-1
CDR3: CSGRKDLNTEAFF
DNA: TGCAGCGGTCGTAAGGACCTGAACACTGAAGCTTTCTTT

D: NA
size: NA
V: TRBV11-2
J: TRBJ1-2
CDR3: CASSYGPDLRVYTF
DNA: TGTGCCAGCAGCTACGGACCGGACCTAAGGGTCTACACCTTC

D: NA
size: NA
V: TRBV2
J: TRBJ2-7
CDR3: CASGFKRQYEQYF
DNA: TGTGCCAGCGGCTTCAAGAGGCAGTACGAGCAGTACTTC

D: NA
size: many
V: TRBV2
J: TRBJ1-1
CDR3: CASSRRSMNTEAFF
DNA: TGTGCCAGCAGCCGGCGCAGCATGAACACTGAAGCTTTCTTT

D: TRBD1
size: many
V: TRBV7-2
J: TRBJ2-5
CDR3: CASSPGTEETQYF
DNA: TGTGCCAGCAGCCCCGGGACAGAAGAGACCCAGTACTTC

D: NA
size: many
V: TRBV7-9
J: TRBJ1-1
CDR3: CASSLLAGTEAFF
DNA: TGTGCCAGCAGCCTACTCGCGGGCACTGAAGCTTTCTTT

D: TRBD2
size: NA
V: TRBV7-8
J: TRBJ2-7
CDR3: CASSLEVAGVKYF
DNA: TGTGCCAGCAGCTTAGAGGTAGCGGGAGTGAAGTACTTC

D: NA
size: few
V: TRBV7-6
J: TRBJ2-7
CDR3: CASSAVYNEQYF
DNA: TGTGCCAGCAGTGCGGTGTACAACGAGCAGTACTTC

D: NA
size: NA
V: TRBV7-9
J: TRBJ2-5
CDR3: CASSLMGAYQETQYF
DNA: TGTGCCAGCAGCTTAATGGGGGCGTACCAAGAGACCCAGTACTTC

D: TRBD1
size: NA
V: TRBV10-3
J: TRBJ1-1
CDR3: CAAPGQGKAFF
DNA: TGTGCCGCGCCGGGACAGGGGAAAGCTTTCTTT

D: NA
size: NA
V: TRBV5-1
J: TRBJ2-5
CDR3: CASSLYQGETQYF
DNA: TGTGCCAGCAGCTTGTATCAGGGAGAGACCCAGTACTTC